Sequencing of this T cell receptor beta chain was carried out in a study of blood T cell repertoires in COVID-19. CDR3 length: 12 residues. Germline V gene lookup returns CDR1 MNHNS and CDR2 SASEGT. V was trimmed by 6 bases and J by 5 bases, leaving 8 bases between them. Data came from immunoSEQ multiplex PCR; TCRdb stores just in-frame clones and leaves some out. The profile covers about 150,000 clones, with about 90% appearing a single time and 35% to 40% taken by the ten largest. The receptor comes from a man aged 50 or older who had recovered from COVID-19. The sequenced sample consisted of peripheral blood. V usage is TRBV6-1 and J usage is TRBJ1-5; D gene unclear. The CDR3 DNA is TGTGCCAGCAGGTACAGTGATCAGCCCCAGCATTTT. Amino acid sequence: CASRYSDQPQHF.